Only a few counts were recorded for the clone carrying this T cell receptor (beta chain). Measured with immunoSEQ multiplex PCR; TCRdb has only the in-frame clones, and not every one. Among over 300,000 clones listed, around 90% were seen once. The source of the sample is a study of blood T cell repertoires in COVID-19. Study-wide context: The analysed material was cDNA or gDNA that came from T cells, B-cell-depleted T cells, or PBMCs.

The CDR3 length is 13 residues. CDR1 SEHNR and CDR2 FQNEAQ come from the germline V gene (reference sequence). The ends were cut back, 5 bases at V and 5 bases at J, with 13 bases in the middle. Input material: peripheral blood. The receptor's source is a man aged 18 to 35 with active or convalescent COVID-19. This chain links TRBV7-9 with TRBJ2-7; tentative D call: TRBD2 (6 bases). The CDR3 region has the DNA TGTGCCAGCAGCCCCGGGACTCTGCACGAGCAGTACTTC. Translated: CASSPGTLHEQYF.